The clone carrying this TCR beta chain was seen once. The antigen remains unidentified. The sample is drawn from a study of tumor-infiltrating lymphocytes in localized non-small cell lung cancer. Only in-frame clones appear in the TCRdb table, and some are missing; sequencing was by immunoSEQ multiplex PCR. This sample yields some 30,000 clones, of which 75% to 90% are seen a single time; about 1.9% belongs to the top ten. Study-wide findings and caveats: Recurrence-free survival showed no association with tumor T-cell fraction.

Source material: lung tumor tissue. This sequence was found in a human donor with non-small cell lung cancer.

The CDR3, as DNA: TGTGCCAGCAGCTTAGGGGGGGATAGCAATCAGCCCCAGCATTTT. This translates into CASSLGGDSNQPQHF. V usage is TRBV7-6 and J usage is TRBJ1-5, with a possible D match to TRBD1 (5 bases). This CDR3 has 15 residues. Germline-derived CDR1 and CDR2 are SGHVS and FNYEAQ. V lost 1 base and J lost 0, with 7 bases in between.